The present T cell receptor (beta chain) was sequenced within a study of shared clonotypes between healthy human individuals. This clone came up once. Its specificity is unknown. V trimming: 7 bases; J trimming: 8 bases; junction bases outside the gene matches: 17. The germline V gene has CDR1 SGHVS and CDR2 FQNEAQ. The length of the CDR3 is 16 residues. Study-wide results and limits: When naive CD4 clonotypes were compared across four donors, 4% to 6.5% were shared. Rarefaction indicated that sorted-subset sequencing remained incomplete although depth was large.

Splitting of CD4+ cells produced CD45RA+ naive and CD45RA-negative memory subsets. The table came from immunoSEQ multiplex PCR; TCRdb's copy has only in-frame clones and leaves some out. The sample holds 850,000 to 1,200,000 clones, about 74% seen once. This chain connects TRBV7-8 to TRBJ2-1; 7 nucleotides agree with TRBD1. The source material was memory CD4+ T cells sorted from blood. The subset denotes: CD45RA-negative fraction. The TCR sequence derives from a man aged 18 to 29 in good health. This CDR3 is CASTSRDRGLGDEQFF. CDR3 nucleotides: TGTGCCAGCACCTCCCGGGACAGAGGTTTGGGCGATGAGCAGTTCTTC.